This T cell receptor (beta chain) is drawn from a study of CD8+ T cells in alopecia areata. At the level of the study: In an open-label trial, patients got 5 to 10 mg tofacitinib twice daily. Once tofacitinib had been taken for 6 to 18 months, 6 months off drug followed.

This sample's treatment: oral pan-JAK inhibitor, 5-10 mg twice daily. It was from alopecia areata patients that lesional scalp punch biopsies and peripheral blood were collected. Once RNA had been extracted, it was reverse transcribed into cDNA to act as the sequencing template. Measured with immunoSEQ multiplex PCR; TCRdb has only the in-frame clones, and not every one. This table has about 190,000 clones, roughly three fifths appearing once. CDR3 length: 16 residues. The V gene end was trimmed by 6 bases and the J gene end by 8 bases; junction bases not matched to a gene: 12. Germline V gene data show CDR1 as SGHAT and CDR2 as FQNNGV. This clone was seen a few times.

The sample was CD4+ T cells sorted from blood, taken at week 4, from a patient treated with tofacitinib. The receptor was isolated from a human donor with alopecia areata. The chain joins TRBV11-2 to TRBJ2-1, with 11 bases lining up with TRBD2. For the CDR3, the DNA is TGTGCCAGCAGTCGCGGACTAGCGGGCCCCGGGGATGAGCAGTTCTTC. It yields the protein CASSRGLAGPGDEQFF.